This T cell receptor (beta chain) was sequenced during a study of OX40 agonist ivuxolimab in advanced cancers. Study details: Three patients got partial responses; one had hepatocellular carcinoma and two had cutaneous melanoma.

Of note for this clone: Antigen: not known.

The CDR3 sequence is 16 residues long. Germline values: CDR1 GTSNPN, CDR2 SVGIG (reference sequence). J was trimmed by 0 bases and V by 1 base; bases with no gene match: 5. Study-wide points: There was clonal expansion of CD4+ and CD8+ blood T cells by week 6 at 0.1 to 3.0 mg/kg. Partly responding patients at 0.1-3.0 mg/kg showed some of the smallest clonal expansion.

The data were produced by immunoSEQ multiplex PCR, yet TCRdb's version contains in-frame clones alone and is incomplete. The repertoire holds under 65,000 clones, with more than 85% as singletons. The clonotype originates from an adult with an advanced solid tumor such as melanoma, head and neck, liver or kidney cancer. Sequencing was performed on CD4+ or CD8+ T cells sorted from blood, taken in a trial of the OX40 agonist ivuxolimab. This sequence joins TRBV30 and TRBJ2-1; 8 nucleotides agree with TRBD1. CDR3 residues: CAWSGGTGYSYNEQFF. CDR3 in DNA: TGTGCCTGGAGTGGGGGGACAGGCTACTCCTACAATGAGCAGTTCTTC.